The clone carrying this T cell receptor beta chain appeared a few times. Germline V gene lookup returns CDR1 SEHNR and CDR2 FQNEAQ (reference sequence). The CDR3 length is 14 residues. The V and J ends lost 6 bases and 4 bases respectively, with 13 bases between them. The sample comes from a study of human T cells and chemical hapten exposure. Study context: Patients, largely female, had alopecia areata, totalis or universalis.

A single record per CDR3 protein comes from TCRdb applying MiXCR to the RACE reads. Of over 150,000 distinct CDR3 sequences in the sample, roughly 26% were seen once. Indicated time point: patch test 3, about 24 weeks after DPC sensitization. Stated treatment: therapeutic diphenylcyclopropenone sensitization with weekly scalp DPC. This rearrangement joins TRBV7-9 to TRBJ1-5; D call uncertain. The TCR originated in a woman aged 18-29 years with alopecia areata. Some clones in this sample may be carry-over from other donors' samples. The source was whole blood, collected in connection with sensitization to the hapten diphenylcyclopropenone (DPC). CDR3 nucleotide sequence: TGTGCCAGCAGGCCCATCAGCTCAAATCAGCCCCAGCATTTT. The encoded protein is CASRPISSNQPQHF.